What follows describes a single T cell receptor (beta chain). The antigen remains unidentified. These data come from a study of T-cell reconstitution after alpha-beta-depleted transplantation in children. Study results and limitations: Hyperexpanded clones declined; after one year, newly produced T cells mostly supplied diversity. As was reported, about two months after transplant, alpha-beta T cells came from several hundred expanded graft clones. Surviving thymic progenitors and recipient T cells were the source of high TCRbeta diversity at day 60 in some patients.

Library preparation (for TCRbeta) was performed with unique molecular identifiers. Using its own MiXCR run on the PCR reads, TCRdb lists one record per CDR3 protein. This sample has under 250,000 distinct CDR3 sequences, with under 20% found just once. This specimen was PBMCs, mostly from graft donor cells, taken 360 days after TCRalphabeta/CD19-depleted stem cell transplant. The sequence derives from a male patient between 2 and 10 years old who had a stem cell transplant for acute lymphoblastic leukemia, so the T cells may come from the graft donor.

Here the CDR3 reads CSARRGTGGEKLFF. CDR3 DNA: TGCAGTGCTCGAAGAGGGACAGGGGGTGAAAAACTGTTTTTT. This chain links TRBV20-1 with TRBJ1-4; TRBD1 matches at 11 bases. Germline lookup yields CDR1 DFQATT and CDR2 SNEGSKA (reference sequence). V lost 5 bases to trimming and J lost 7 bases; unmatched junction nucleotides: 6. The CDR3 runs 14 residues.